This T cell receptor beta chain came from a study of blood T cell repertoires in COVID-19. As for the study in general: Samples taken during acute and convalescent COVID-19 were collected in the United States, Italy and Spain. In each case, the material was cDNA or gDNA derived from T cells, B-cell-depleted T cells, or PBMCs.

The CDR3 extends over 15 amino acids. Germline V CDR1 and CDR2: MNHEY, SVGAGI. The V and J ends lost 6 bases and 1 base, in that order; junction bases with no gene match: 3. Original data processing: Quantification of nucleated cells was approximated via reference gene primer amplification. Sequenced by immunoSEQ multiplex PCR; TCRdb stores in-frame clones only, minus some. V and J calls and clone size come straight from that table; D and trimming were deduced from the DNA. The repertoire holds 57,000 or so clones, with around 80% as singletons. The sequence was obtained from a woman of 80 years or more with active or convalescent COVID-19. V gene TRBV6-5 combines with J gene TRBJ2-6; 7 positions match TRBD1. The specimen was peripheral blood. CDR3 DNA sequence: TGTGCCAGCAGCCCACAGGGGTCTGGGGCCAACGTCCTGACTTTC. Its protein is CASSPQGSGANVLTF.